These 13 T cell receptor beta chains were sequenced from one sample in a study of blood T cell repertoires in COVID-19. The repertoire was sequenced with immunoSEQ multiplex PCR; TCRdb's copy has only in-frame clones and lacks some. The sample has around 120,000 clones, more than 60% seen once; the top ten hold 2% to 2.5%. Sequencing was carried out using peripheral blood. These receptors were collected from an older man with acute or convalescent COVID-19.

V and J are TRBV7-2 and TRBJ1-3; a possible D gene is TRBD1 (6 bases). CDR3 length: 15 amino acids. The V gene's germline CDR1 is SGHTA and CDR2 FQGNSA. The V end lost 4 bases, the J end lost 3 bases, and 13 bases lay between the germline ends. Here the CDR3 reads CASSSRGADGNTIYF. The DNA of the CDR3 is TGTGCCAGCAGCTCTCGGGGGGCGGATGGAAACACCATATATTTT.

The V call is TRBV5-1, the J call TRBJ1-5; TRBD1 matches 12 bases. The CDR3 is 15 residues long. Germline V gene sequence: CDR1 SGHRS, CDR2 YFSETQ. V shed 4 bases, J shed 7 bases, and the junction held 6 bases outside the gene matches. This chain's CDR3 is CASSPGQGAGQPQHF. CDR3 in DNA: TGCGCCAGCAGCCCGGGACAGGGGGCCGGGCAGCCCCAGCATTTT.

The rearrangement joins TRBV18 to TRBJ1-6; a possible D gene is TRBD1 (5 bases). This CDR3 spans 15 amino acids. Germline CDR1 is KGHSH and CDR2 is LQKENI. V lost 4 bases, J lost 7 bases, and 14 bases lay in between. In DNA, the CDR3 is TGTGCCAGCTCACTAGCCAGGGTTGAAAATTCACCCCTCCACTTT. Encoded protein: CASSLARVENSPLHF.

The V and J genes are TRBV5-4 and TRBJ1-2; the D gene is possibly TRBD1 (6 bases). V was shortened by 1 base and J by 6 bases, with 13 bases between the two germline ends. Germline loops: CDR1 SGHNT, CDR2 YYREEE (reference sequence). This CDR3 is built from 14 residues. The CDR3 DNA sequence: TGTGCCAGCAGCTTGAGGGGGGGTCCCCATGGCTACACCTTC. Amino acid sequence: CASSLRGGPHGYTF. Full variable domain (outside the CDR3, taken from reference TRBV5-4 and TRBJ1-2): ETGVTQSPTHLIKTRGQQVTLRCSSQSGHNTVSWYQQALGQGPQFIFQYYREEENGRGNFPPRFSGLQFPNYSSELNVNALELDDSALYLCASSLRGGPHGYTFGSGTRLTVV.

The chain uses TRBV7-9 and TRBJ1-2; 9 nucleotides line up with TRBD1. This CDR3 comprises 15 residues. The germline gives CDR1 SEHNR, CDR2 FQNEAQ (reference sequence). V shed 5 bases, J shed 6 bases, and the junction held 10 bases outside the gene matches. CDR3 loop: CASSPSGTGTNGYTF. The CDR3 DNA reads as TGTGCCAGCAGCCCCTCCGGGACAGGGACAAATGGCTACACCTTC.

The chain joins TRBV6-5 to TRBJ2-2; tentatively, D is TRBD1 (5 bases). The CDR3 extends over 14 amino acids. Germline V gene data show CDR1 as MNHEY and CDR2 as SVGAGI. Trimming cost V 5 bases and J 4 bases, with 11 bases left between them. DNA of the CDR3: TGTGCCAGCAGTCCTGTTAGGGGCACCGGGGAGCTGTTTTTT. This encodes CASSPVRGTGELFF.

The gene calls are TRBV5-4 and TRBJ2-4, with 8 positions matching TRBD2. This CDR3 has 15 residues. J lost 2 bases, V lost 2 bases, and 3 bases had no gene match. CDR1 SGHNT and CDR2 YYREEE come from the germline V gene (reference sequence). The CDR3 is CASSFGGAPKNIQYF. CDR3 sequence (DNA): TGTGCCAGCAGCTTCGGGGGGGCACCCAAAAACATTCAGTACTTC. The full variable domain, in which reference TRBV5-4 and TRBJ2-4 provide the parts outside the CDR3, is ETGVTQSPTHLIKTRGQQVTLRCSSQSGHNTVSWYQQALGQGPQFIFQYYREEENGRGNFPPRFSGLQFPNYSSELNVNALELDDSALYLCASSFGGAPKNIQYFGAGTRLSVL.

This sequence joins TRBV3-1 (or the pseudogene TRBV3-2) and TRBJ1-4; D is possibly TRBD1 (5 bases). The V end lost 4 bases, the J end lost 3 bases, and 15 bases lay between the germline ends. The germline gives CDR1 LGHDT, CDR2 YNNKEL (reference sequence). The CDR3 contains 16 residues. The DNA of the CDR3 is TGTGCCAGCAGCCCAGCCGCGGGGCAGGCTAATGAAAAACTGTTTTTT. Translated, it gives CASSPAAGQANEKLFF.

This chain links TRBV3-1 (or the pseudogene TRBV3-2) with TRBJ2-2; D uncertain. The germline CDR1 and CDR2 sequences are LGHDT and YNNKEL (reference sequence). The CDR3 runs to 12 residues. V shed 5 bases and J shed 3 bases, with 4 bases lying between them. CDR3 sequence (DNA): TGTGCCAGCAGCACGGACACCGGGGAGCTGTTTTTT. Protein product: CASSTDTGELFF.

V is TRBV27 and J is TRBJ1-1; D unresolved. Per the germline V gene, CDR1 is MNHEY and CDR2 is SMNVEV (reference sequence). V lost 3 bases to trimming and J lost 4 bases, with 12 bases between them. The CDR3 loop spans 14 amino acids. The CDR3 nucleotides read TGTGCCAGCAGTTTTTTGAGTCGGGGCACTGAAGCTTTCTTT. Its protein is CASSFLSRGTEAFF.

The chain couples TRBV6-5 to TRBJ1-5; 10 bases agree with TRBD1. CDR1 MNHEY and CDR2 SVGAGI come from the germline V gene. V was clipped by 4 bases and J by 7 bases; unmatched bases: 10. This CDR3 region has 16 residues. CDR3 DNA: TGTGCCAGCAGTTCCGCGAGGGGACAGGGGCGACAGCCCCAGCATTTT. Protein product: CASSSARGQGRQPQHF.

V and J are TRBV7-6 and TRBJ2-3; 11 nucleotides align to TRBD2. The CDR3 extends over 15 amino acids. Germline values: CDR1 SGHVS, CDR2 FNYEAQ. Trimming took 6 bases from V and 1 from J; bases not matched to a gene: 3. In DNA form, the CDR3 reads TGTGCCAGCAGGCTGACTAGCGGGGGCACAGATACGCAGTATTTT. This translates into CASRLTSGGTDTQYF.

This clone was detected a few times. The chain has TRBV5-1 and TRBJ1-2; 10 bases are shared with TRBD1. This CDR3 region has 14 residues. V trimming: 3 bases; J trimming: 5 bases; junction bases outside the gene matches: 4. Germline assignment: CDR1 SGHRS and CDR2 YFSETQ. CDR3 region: CASSWDRGSYGYTF. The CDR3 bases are TGCGCCAGCAGCTGGGACAGGGGCTCTTATGGCTACACCTTC.